This passage covers 7 T cell receptor beta chains from one sample sequenced in a study of circulating and synovial CD4+ cells in juvenile arthritis. TCRdb's table, derived via immunoSEQ multiplex PCR, lists solely in-frame clones and lacks some. The sample lists 30,000 to 40,000 clones; around 95% were seen once. Material for sequencing was CD4+ T cells from blood. The receptors stem from a human donor with juvenile idiopathic arthritis.

This clone has a single count. The chain has TRBV4-1 and TRBJ2-4; TRBD2 matches at 9 bases. Germline trimming cut 0 bases from V and 5 bases from J; bases unmatched to any gene: 8. The CDR3 contains 17 residues. The germline CDR1 and CDR2 sequences are MGHRA and YSYEKL. The DNA for the CDR3 is TGCGCCAGCAGCCAAGAAAGGGGACTAGCAGGGGAAAACATTCAGTACTTC. It codes for CASSQERGLAGENIQYF.

The count of this clone is one. V is TRBV30 and J is TRBJ1-6; a weak D match, TRBD1 (5 bases). Germline V gene lookup returns CDR1 GTSNPN and CDR2 SVGIG (reference sequence). The CDR3 spans 14 residues. V dropped 2 bases and J dropped 6 bases, with 11 bases sitting between them. CDR3 amino acids: CAWSRGLSNSPLHF. DNA of the CDR3: TGTGCCTGGAGTCGGGGACTGAGTAATTCACCCCTCCACTTT.

This clone was counted a few times. The chain joins TRBV18 to TRBJ2-2, with 9 bases that match TRBD1. The germline V gene has CDR1 KGHSH and CDR2 LQKENI. V lost 5 bases, J lost 2 bases, and 3 bases stayed unmatched. The CDR3 spans 15 residues. CDR3 in amino acids: CASSSGQGNTGELFF. DNA of the CDR3: TGTGCCAGCTCATCGGGACAGGGAAACACCGGGGAGCTGTTTTTT.

The J gene is TRBJ1-5, the V gene TRBV18; a weak D match, TRBD1 (5 bases). The CDR3 sequence is 14 residues long. Per germline, CDR1 KGHSH and CDR2 LQKENI. Trimming removed 3 bases at V and 4 bases at J, with 10 bases between. CDR3 sequence reads: CASSPFKGNQPQHF. CDR3 in DNA: TGTGCCAGCTCACCGTTTAAGGGGAATCAGCCCCAGCATTTT. Full variable domain (outside the CDR3, taken from reference TRBV18 and TRBJ1-5): NAGVMQNPRHLVRRRGQEARLRCSPMKGHSHVYWYRQLPEEGLKFMVYLQKENIIDESGMPKERFSAEFPKEGPSILRIQQVVRGDSAAYFCASSPFKGNQPQHFGDGTRLSIL.

This chain connects TRBV4-1 to TRBJ2-2; 9 bases map to TRBD2. Germline V gene lookup returns CDR1 MGHRA and CDR2 YSYEKL. The V segment lost 4 bases and the J segment 7 bases; nucleotides outside the gene matches: 13. CDR3 length: 17 amino acids. CDR3 coding DNA: TGCGCCAGCAGCCCGGGACTAGCACTCCAGATGGTCGGGGAGCTGTTTTTT. Translation: CASSPGLALQMVGELFF.

J is TRBJ2-3 and V is TRBV20-1, with unresolved D. Germline V gene lookup returns CDR1 DFQATT and CDR2 SNEGSKA (reference sequence). The CDR3 covers 11 residues. Trimming removed 5 bases at V and 3 bases at J, with 6 bases between. The CDR3: CSALRTDTQYF. The CDR3 DNA sequence: TGCAGTGCTCTGCGGACAGATACGCAGTATTTT.

The rearrangement uses TRBV19 and TRBJ2-5; D not certain. There are 13 residues in the CDR3. The germline V gene encodes CDR1 LNHDA and CDR2 SQIVND (reference sequence). V gave up 3 bases and J gave up 0 bases, with 5 bases separating them. CDR3: CASSIQYQETQYF. CDR3 nucleotides: TGTGCCAGTAGTATCCAGTACCAAGAGACCCAGTACTTC.